What follows are 8 T cell receptor beta chains derived from one specimen sequenced in a study of shared clonotypes between healthy human individuals. Sequencing used immunoSEQ multiplex PCR; TCRdb keeps in-frame clones, though not all of them. The sample includes 2.3 million or so clones, 80% to 95% seen only once; the top ten take approximately 0.4%. The sequencing input was naive CD4+ T cells from PBMCs. Subset defined: CD45RA+ positively selected. The receptors come from a young man in good health. Some clones in this sample may be carry-over from other donors' samples.

A note on this clone: The identical CDR3 is also encoded by other nucleotide sequences in the sample. V usage is TRBV9 and J usage is TRBJ2-5; D gene uncertain. The CDR3 has 13 amino acids. The V gene lost 1 base and the J gene lost 1 base, with 5 bases spanning the gap. In germline, CDR1 is SGDLS, CDR2 YYNGEE. Here the CDR3 reads CASSVSSQETQYF. DNA of the CDR3: TGTGCCAGCAGCGTATCCAGCCAAGAGACCCAGTACTTC. The full variable domain, completed using reference TRBV9 and TRBJ2-5, is DSGVTQTPKHLITATGQRVTLRCSPRSGDLSVYWYQQSLDQGLQFLIQYYNGEERAKGNILERFSAQQFPDLHSELNLSSLELGDSALYFCASSVSSQETQYFGPGTRLLVL.

The V call is TRBV5-6, the J call TRBJ2-1; 12 nucleotides line up with TRBD2. The CDR3 runs to 16 residues. Germline CDR1 is SGHDT and CDR2 is YYEEEE. Trimming cost V 2 bases and J 4 bases; bases outside gene matches: 4. In DNA, the CDR3 is TGTGCCAGCAGCTTTGCCGGGACTAGCGGGTACAATGAGCAGTTCTTC. This encodes CASSFAGTSGYNEQFF. The variable domain in full, completed from reference TRBV5-6 and TRBJ2-1, reads DAGVTQSPTHLIKTRGQQVTLRCSPKSGHDTVSWYQQALGQGPQFIFQYYEEEERQRGNFPDRFSGHQFPNYSSELNVNALLLGDSALYLCASSFAGTSGYNEQFFGPGTRLTVL.

The chain links TRBV20-1 to TRBJ2-1; D gene unclear. CDR1 is DFQATT and CDR2 is SNEGSKA in the germline V gene (reference sequence). Trimming pared 2 bases from V and 12 bases from J, leaving 8 bases between. The CDR3 has 10 residues. The CDR3: CSARFRGQFF. CDR3 DNA: TGCAGTGCTAGATTTCGCGGGCAGTTCTTC.

The chain links TRBV5-1 to TRBJ2-1, with 8 bases lining up with TRBD1. With 1 base clipped from V and 5 bases from J, the junction kept 8 bases outside the gene matches. Germline V CDR1 and CDR2: SGHRS, YFSETQ. The CDR3 extends over 16 amino acids. In DNA form, the CDR3 reads TGCGCCAGCAGCTTGTTGCAGGGGGCGGCTCACAATGAGCAGTTCTTC. The encoded protein is CASSLLQGAAHNEQFF.

The chain links TRBV6-6 to TRBJ1-2; D call uncertain. The CDR3 spans 16 residues. Germline assignment: CDR1 MNHNY and CDR2 SVGAGI (reference sequence). V lost 2 bases to trimming and J lost 3 bases, with 16 bases between them. CDR3 sequence (DNA): TGTGCCAGCAGTTACCCCGGACGTGATAGGGACTATGGCTACACCTTC. Translated, it gives CASSYPGRDRDYGYTF.

The V gene is TRBV5-1, the J gene TRBJ2-2, with 8 positions matching TRBD2. The CDR3 has 15 amino acids. Germline CDR1 reads SGHRS; CDR2 reads YFSETQ. Germline trimming cut 7 bases from V and 0 bases from J; bases unmatched to any gene: 5. The CDR3 DNA follows: TGCGCCAGCCATCCGACTAGCGCGAACACCGGGGAGCTGTTTTTT. Translated: CASHPTSANTGELFF.

This clone was seen a single time. The CDR3, as DNA: TGTGCCACCAGCAGCCCCAGGACGGAGTCCTACGAGCAGTACTTC. Residues: CATSSPRTESYEQYF. The gene calls are TRBV15 and TRBJ2-7; no clear D. The V gene's germline CDR1 is LNHNV and CDR2 YYDKDF (reference sequence). Trimming cost V 3 bases and J 1 base, with 13 bases left between them. The CDR3 runs to 15 residues.

This clone appeared once. The V call is TRBV7-8, the J call TRBJ2-1, with TRBD2 matching 14 bases. Germline V gene lookup returns CDR1 SGHVS and CDR2 FQNEAQ. There are 16 residues in the CDR3. With V trimmed by 5 bases and J by 9 bases, 9 bases remained unmatched. CDR3 sequence: CASSPPTSGRAGEQFF. CDR3 bases: TGTGCCAGCAGCCCACCGACTAGCGGGAGGGCCGGTGAGCAGTTCTTC. Full variable domain (remainder filled in from reference TRBV7-8 and TRBJ2-1): GAGVSQSPRYKVAKRGQDVALRCDPISGHVSLFWYQQALGQGPEFLTYFQNEAQLDKSGLPSDRFFAERPEGSVSTLKIQRTQQEDSAVYLCASSPPTSGRAGEQFFGPGTRLTVL.